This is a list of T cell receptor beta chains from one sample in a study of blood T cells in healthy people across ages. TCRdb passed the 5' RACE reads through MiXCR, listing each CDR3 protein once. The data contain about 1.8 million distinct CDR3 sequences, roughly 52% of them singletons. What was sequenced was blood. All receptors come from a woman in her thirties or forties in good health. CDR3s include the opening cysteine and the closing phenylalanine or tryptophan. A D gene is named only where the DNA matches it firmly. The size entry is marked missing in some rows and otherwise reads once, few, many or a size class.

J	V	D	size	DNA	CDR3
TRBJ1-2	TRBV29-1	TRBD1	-	TGCAGCGCAACCTCCGAACTACAGGGGTTTGGTGGCTACACCTTC	CSATSELQGFGGYTF
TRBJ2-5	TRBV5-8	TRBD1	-	TGTGCCAGCATGTCCAGGGGGAGTGGAGAGACCCAGTACTTC	CASMSRGSGETQYF
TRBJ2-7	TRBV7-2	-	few	TGTGCCAGCAGCTTGGCCGCCGACAACATCTACGAGCAGTACTTC	CASSLAADNIYEQYF
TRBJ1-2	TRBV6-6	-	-	TGTGCCAGCAGTTACGGGGTCTACACCTTC	CASSYGVYTF
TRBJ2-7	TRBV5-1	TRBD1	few	TGCGCCAGCAGCTTGGCCCCACCGGGACAGATCTCCTACGAGCAGTACTTC	CASSLAPPGQISYEQYF
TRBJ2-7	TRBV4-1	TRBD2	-	TGCGCCAGCAGCCTGGCCCCTAGCGGGGGGCCATACGCGCAGTACTTC	CASSLAPSGGPYAQYF
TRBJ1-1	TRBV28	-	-	TGTGCCAGCAGATGGGGGGCGCCTAGTGAAGCTTTCTTT	CASRWGAPSEAFF
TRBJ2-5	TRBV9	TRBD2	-	TGTGCCAGCAGCGACCGGCCTAGCGGGGGACAAGAGACCCAGTACTTC	CASSDRPSGGQETQYF
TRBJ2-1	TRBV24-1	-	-	TGTGCCACCAGTGACTCAATACAGGGAGTTGAGCAGTTCTTC	CATSDSIQGVEQFF
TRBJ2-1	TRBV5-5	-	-	TGTGCCAGCAGCTTGAGTACTGAGACTGTGCAGTTCTTC	CASSLSTETVQFF
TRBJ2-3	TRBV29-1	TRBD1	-	TGCAGCGACAGGGGGCGTACGACAGGGTCAGATACGCAGTATTTT	CSDRGRTTGSDTQYF
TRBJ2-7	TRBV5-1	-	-	TGCGCCAGCGGAGAGGACAGCTCCTACGAGCAGTACTTC	CASGEDSSYEQYF
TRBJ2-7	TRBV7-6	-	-	TGTGCCAGCAGCTTAATCGGGGGCCCCAGGGACAATGGCGAGCAGTACTTC	CASSLIGGPRDNGEQYF
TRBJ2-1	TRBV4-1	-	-	TGCGCCAGCAGATGGAGGCAGGGCTCCTACAATGAGCAGTTCTTC	CASRWRQGSYNEQFF
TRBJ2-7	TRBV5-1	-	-	TGCGCCTGCAGCTTGGCAACAGGGCAAACCTACGAGCAGTACTTC	CACSLATGQTYEQYF
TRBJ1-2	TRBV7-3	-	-	TGTGCCAGCAGCCTTATCGGAGGAGTTGCCTATGGCTACACCTTC	CASSLIGGVAYGYTF
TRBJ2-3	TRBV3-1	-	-	TGTGCCAGCAGCCAAGAGATGAGACCCGATACGCAGTATTTT	CASSQEMRPDTQYF
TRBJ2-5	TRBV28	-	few	TGTGCCAGCAGTTTATACAGACGTCAAGAGACCCAGTACTTC	CASSLYRRQETQYF
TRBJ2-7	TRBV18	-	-	TGTGCCAGCTCACCTACCCCCATCAACGAGCGGTACTTC	CASSPTPINERYF
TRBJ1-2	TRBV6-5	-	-	TGTGCCAGCAGTTATAGGAACAGGGACGGCTATGGCTACACCTTC	CASSYRNRDGYGYTF
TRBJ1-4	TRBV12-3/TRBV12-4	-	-	TGTGCCAGCAGTTTCCACAGACGGATGTTTTTT	CASSFHRRMFF
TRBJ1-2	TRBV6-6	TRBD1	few	TGTGCCAGCAACTTACAGGGGAATGGCTACACCTTC	CASNLQGNGYTF
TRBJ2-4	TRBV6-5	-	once	TGTGCCAGCAGTCGCACGGCAGAGATAAACATTCAGTACTTC	CASSRTAEINIQYF
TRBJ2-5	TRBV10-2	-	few	TGCGCCAGCAAGGGCCCCGGGGAAGAGACCCAGTACTTC	CASKGPGEETQYF
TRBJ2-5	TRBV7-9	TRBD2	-	TGTGCCAGCAGCTTAGAGGCTAGCGGGGCAACAGGGGAGACCCAGTACTTC	CASSLEASGATGETQYF
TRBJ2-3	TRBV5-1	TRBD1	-	TGCGCCAGCAGGCCTACAGGGGGCGTAAGCGCAGATACGCAGTATTTT	CASRPTGGVSADTQYF
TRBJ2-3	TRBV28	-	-	TGTGCCAGCAGTTTTAGCGGCCTCAACACAGATACGCAGTATTTT	CASSFSGLNTDTQYF
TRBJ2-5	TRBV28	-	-	TGTGCCAGCAGTTTAGTTCGTCCCGAGACCCAGTACTTC	CASSLVRPETQYF